This T cell receptor (beta chain) was identified in a study of T-cell memory formation after mild COVID-19 (dated by TCRdb to the early 2020s). Some background on the complete study: TCR sequence clusters from the two donors were largely donor specific. The cohort was made up of two young adult volunteers, one female and one male, who were previously healthy. In a couple of donors, T-cell clones that expanded and contracted after mild COVID-19 were tracked by sequencing TCRalpha and TCRbeta repertoires over time. Results the study describes overall, beyond this receptor: Contracting CD4+ clones were located mainly in the CM and EM memory subsets, whereas CD8+ clones were found to be enriched in EMRA. The detection of some responding clones in pre-infection memory suggests that pre-existing cross-reactive memory T cells joined the SARS-CoV-2 response. Only two mild cases were covered in the study, and larger cohorts including severe cases with pre-infection samples were considered necessary. SARS-CoV-2 specificity was not confirmed for the second-wave clones peaking on day 37. Balanced CD4/CD8 phenotypes were observed for clones contracting from day 15 to 85, whereas a bias towards CD4+ was observed for a second wave of clones expanding from day 15 to 37.

The sequencing machine was an Illumina NovaSeq 6000. cDNA libraries for TCRalpha and TCRbeta were prepared by 5'RACE using constant-segment primers, with sample barcodes and unique molecular identifiers added. RNA was extracted from every sample with Trizol reagent. Amplification of the libraries took two PCR steps, and the second step added a second sample barcode plus Illumina TruSeq adapters. Libraries were sequenced on an Illumina NovaSeq with 2 x 150 bp paired-end reads. The authors' pipeline ran thus. Demultiplexing of reads and collapsing into UMI-guided consensus sequences were performed with migec v1.2.7. With mixcr v2.1.11, UMI consensuses were aligned to TRA and TRB V and J templates and assembled into clonotypes. Clonotypes were classified as expanded or contracted when called significant by both edgeR and NoisET, with noise models trained on biological replicates. For edgeR calls, the cutoffs were a false discovery rate-adjusted p below 0.01 and a log2 fold-change threshold of 1. As an exploratory analysis of dynamics, PCA with hierarchical clustering was applied to max-normalized trajectories of the 1000 most abundant clonotypes. Separately sequenced CD4+ and CD8+ repertoires were used to assign the CD4 or CD8 phenotype of responding clones. TCRdb trimmed the raw reads at Q25, called clones with MiXCR and kept productive beta chains. Identical CDR3 protein sequences are pooled into one entry, listed with their most common genes and DNA. For this entry, the V and J calls and clone size follow TCRdb and not the study's own pipeline. This sample comprises around 30,000 distinct CDR3 sequences, more than 10% of them detected only once. Roughly 15% of the sample is in the top ten clones.

Sequences SGHAT (CDR1) and FQDESV (CDR2) are obtained from the germline V gene (reference sequence). The CDR3 spans 13 residues, from the cysteine through the phenylalanine. The CDR3 DNA has 39 bases and is translated from base 1. V is pared back by 6 bases and J by 7 bases, with 15 bases lying between the germline termini. Ficoll-Paque density gradient centrifugation was the method used to isolate PBMCs. This clonotype was seen repeatedly, ten times or more. No antigen is known for it. The sample holds no much larger clone one base away, and base qualities are not on file. The clonotype originates from an adult woman who had mild COVID-19 (a few samples of this study predate the infection). The sample titles of this study are shuffled in the database, so cell type and time point are left out; the donor was told from shared clones. The rearranged chain carries TRBV11-1 and TRBJ1-1; the D gene is unclear. Sequencing input: PBMCs or a T cell subset sorted from them (not recorded which). The CDR3 reads CASRPAGTYEAFF. The nucleotides read TGTGCCAGCAGACCAGCGGGAACATATGAAGCTTTCTTT.